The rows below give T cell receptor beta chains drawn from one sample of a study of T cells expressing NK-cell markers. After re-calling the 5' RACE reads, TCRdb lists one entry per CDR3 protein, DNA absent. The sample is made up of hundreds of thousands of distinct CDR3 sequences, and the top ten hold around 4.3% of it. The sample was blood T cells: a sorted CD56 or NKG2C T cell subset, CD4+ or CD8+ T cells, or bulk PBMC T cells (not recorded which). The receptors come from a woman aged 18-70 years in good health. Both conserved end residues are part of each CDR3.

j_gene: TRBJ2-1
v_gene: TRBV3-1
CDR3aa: CASSQDTEQFF

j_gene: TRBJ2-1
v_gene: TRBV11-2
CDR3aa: CASSPRGDWNEQFF

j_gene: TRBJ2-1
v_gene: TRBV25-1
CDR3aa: CAMVTQGNEQFF

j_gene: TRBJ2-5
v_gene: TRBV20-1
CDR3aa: CSARRAGRETQYF

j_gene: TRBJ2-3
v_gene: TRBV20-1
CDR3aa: CSAREFRTDTQYF

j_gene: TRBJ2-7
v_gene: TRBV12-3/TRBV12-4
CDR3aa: CASRASGTYEQYF

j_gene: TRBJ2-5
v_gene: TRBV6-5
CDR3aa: CASRRAETQYF

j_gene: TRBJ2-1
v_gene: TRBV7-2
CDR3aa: CASSPRGSVYNEQFF

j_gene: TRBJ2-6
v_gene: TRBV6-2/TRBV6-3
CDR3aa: CASSRPTGVANVLTF

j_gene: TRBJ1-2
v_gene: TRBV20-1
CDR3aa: CSARETGHYGYTF

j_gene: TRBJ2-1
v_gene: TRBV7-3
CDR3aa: CASSPSGGEQFF

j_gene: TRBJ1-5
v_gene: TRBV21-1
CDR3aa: CASSKALNGPQPQHF

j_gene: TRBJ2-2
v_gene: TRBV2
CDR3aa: CASRGTSVTGELFF

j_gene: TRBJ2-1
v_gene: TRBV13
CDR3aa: CASSLGPRSSYNEQFF

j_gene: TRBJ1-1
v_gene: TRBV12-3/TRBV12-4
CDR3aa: CASRRGSNTEAFF

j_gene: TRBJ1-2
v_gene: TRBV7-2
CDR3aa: CASSPPGGRRLDGYTF

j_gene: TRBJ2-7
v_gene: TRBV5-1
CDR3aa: CASSLAQGGPYEQYF

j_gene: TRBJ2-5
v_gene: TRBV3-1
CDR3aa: CASSQVRTRGETQYF

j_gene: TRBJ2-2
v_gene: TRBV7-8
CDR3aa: CASSARGQGGTGELFF

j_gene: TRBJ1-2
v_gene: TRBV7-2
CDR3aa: CASSLGRQPDGYTF

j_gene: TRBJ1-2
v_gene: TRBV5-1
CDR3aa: CASSYRGVNYGYTF

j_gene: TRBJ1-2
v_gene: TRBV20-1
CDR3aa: CSAIGTVGNGYTF

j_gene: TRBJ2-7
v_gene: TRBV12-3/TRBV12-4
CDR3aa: CASSPGTGRVGQYF